The rows below give T cell receptor beta chains drawn from one sample of a study of Graves' ophthalmopathy and Graves' hyperthyroidism. TCRdb recomputed calls from the multiplex PCR reads with MiXCR, one row per CDR3 protein. Among roughly 480,000 distinct CDR3 sequences listed, about an eighth were seen once. The sample taken for sequencing was blood. These receptors originate from a young woman with Graves' ophthalmopathy. CDR3s include the opening cysteine and the closing phenylalanine or tryptophan. Fields, in order: D gene, V gene, clone size, J gene, CDR3 DNA, CDR3 protein. The D gene is left open where the match is weak. Rows give clone size only sometimes, using once, few, many, or a class for an expanded clone.

d_gene: -; v_gene: TRBV12-3/TRBV12-4; abundance: many; j_gene: TRBJ2-2; CDR3nt: TGTGCCAGCCTGAGGAAAGGGGAGCTGTTTTTT; CDR3aa: CASLRKGELFF
d_gene: -; v_gene: TRBV14; abundance: many; j_gene: TRBJ1-1; CDR3nt: TGTGCCAGCAGCCAAGATCCAGGGTCCACTGAAGCTTTCTTT; CDR3aa: CASSQDPGSTEAFF
d_gene: TRBD1; v_gene: TRBV6-1; abundance: -; j_gene: TRBJ1-2; CDR3nt: TGTGCCAGCAAGAACAGGGGACTCTATGGCTACACCTTC; CDR3aa: CASKNRGLYGYTF
d_gene: TRBD2; v_gene: TRBV28; abundance: many; j_gene: TRBJ2-4; CDR3nt: TGTGCCAGCAGTACCGGGGGGGGAGCCAAAAACATTCAGTACTTC; CDR3aa: CASSTGGGAKNIQYF
d_gene: -; v_gene: TRBV20-1; abundance: many; j_gene: TRBJ2-5; CDR3nt: TGCAGTGCTAGTACCGGCCAGGATGCTTCCTGGGAGACCCAGTACTTC; CDR3aa: CSASTGQDASWETQYF
d_gene: -; v_gene: TRBV6-1; abundance: many; j_gene: TRBJ2-5; CDR3nt: TGTGCCAGCAGTGTGAGGGCTGCGGGGACACCGCAAGAGACCCAGTACTTC; CDR3aa: CASSVRAAGTPQETQYF
d_gene: -; v_gene: TRBV6-1; abundance: many; j_gene: TRBJ2-7; CDR3nt: TGTGCCAGCAGTGAAGTAGGTTCTACAACATTGGACGAGCAGTACTTC; CDR3aa: CASSEVGSTTLDEQYF
d_gene: -; v_gene: TRBV6-1; abundance: many; j_gene: TRBJ1-1; CDR3nt: TGTGCCAGCAGTGAGACAGTCCCCCCGGCCGCTGAAGCTTTCTTT; CDR3aa: CASSETVPPAAEAFF
d_gene: -; v_gene: TRBV13; abundance: many; j_gene: TRBJ1-1; CDR3nt: TGTGCCAGCAGCTGGCAAGGTTCGACGGTAGGCACTGAAGCTTTCTTT; CDR3aa: CASSWQGSTVGTEAFF
d_gene: TRBD1; v_gene: TRBV20-1; abundance: many; j_gene: TRBJ1-2; CDR3nt: TGCAGTGCTAGGTTGACAGGGCCAGACGCTAACTATGGCTACACCTTC; CDR3aa: CSARLTGPDANYGYTF
d_gene: -; v_gene: TRBV30; abundance: many; j_gene: TRBJ1-2; CDR3nt: TGTGCCTGGAATCTTGAAGGTGGCTACACCTTC; CDR3aa: CAWNLEGGYTF
d_gene: -; v_gene: TRBV9; abundance: -; j_gene: TRBJ2-2; CDR3nt: TGTGCCAGCAGCGTAGTACAGGGAGGGACCGGGGAGCTGTTTTTT; CDR3aa: CASSVVQGGTGELFF
d_gene: TRBD2; v_gene: TRBV28; abundance: -; j_gene: TRBJ2-7; CDR3nt: TGTGCCAGCAGTTTTCTTCGGCGGGAGGCCTCCTACGAGCAGTACTTC; CDR3aa: CASSFLRREASYEQYF
d_gene: -; v_gene: TRBV11-2; abundance: many; j_gene: TRBJ2-5; CDR3nt: TGTGCCAGCGCACAGACAGCCTCCCAAGAGACCCAGTACTTC; CDR3aa: CASAQTASQETQYF
d_gene: TRBD1; v_gene: TRBV11-2; abundance: -; j_gene: TRBJ1-1; CDR3nt: TGTGCCAGCAGCCCACGGACAGGGGCCCTCATTGAAGCTTTCTTT; CDR3aa: CASSPRTGALIEAFF
d_gene: TRBD1; v_gene: TRBV7-9; abundance: -; j_gene: TRBJ1-2; CDR3nt: TGTGCCAGCAGCTCCGCGACAGGGGAGAGCGGCTACACCTTC; CDR3aa: CASSSATGESGYTF
d_gene: -; v_gene: TRBV28; abundance: many; j_gene: TRBJ2-5; CDR3nt: TGTGCCAGCAGGGTCATGGAGACCCAGTACTTC; CDR3aa: CASRVMETQYF
d_gene: TRBD2; v_gene: TRBV7-2; abundance: many; j_gene: TRBJ2-7; CDR3nt: TGTGCCAGCAGCCGAACTAGCGGAAACTACGAGCAGTACTTC; CDR3aa: CASSRTSGNYEQYF
d_gene: -; v_gene: TRBV6-5; abundance: medium-sized; j_gene: TRBJ2-7; CDR3nt: TGTGCCACAGAATCACTCTACGAGCAGTACTTC; CDR3aa: CATESLYEQYF
d_gene: -; v_gene: TRBV2; abundance: few; j_gene: TRBJ1-6; CDR3nt: TGTGCCAGCAGTGAATCCAGACAGTATAATTCACCCCTCCACTTT; CDR3aa: CASSESRQYNSPLHF
d_gene: -; v_gene: TRBV12-3/TRBV12-4; abundance: many; j_gene: TRBJ2-7; CDR3nt: TGTGCCAGCAGCCCCCGCGGGGAAGGGTACGAGCAGTACTTC; CDR3aa: CASSPRGEGYEQYF
d_gene: -; v_gene: TRBV6-5; abundance: many; j_gene: TRBJ1-5; CDR3nt: TGTGCCAGCAGTCACAACAGGGGCAATCAGCCCCAGCATTTT; CDR3aa: CASSHNRGNQPQHF
d_gene: -; v_gene: TRBV12-3/TRBV12-4; abundance: many; j_gene: TRBJ1-1; CDR3nt: TGTGCCAGCAAGGGGGGACGGACTGAAGCTTTCTTT; CDR3aa: CASKGGRTEAFF
d_gene: -; v_gene: TRBV15; abundance: -; j_gene: TRBJ2-4; CDR3nt: TGTGCCACCAGCGTAGTACTAGGAAACATTCAGTACTTC; CDR3aa: CATSVVLGNIQYF
d_gene: -; v_gene: TRBV5-1; abundance: few; j_gene: TRBJ2-2; CDR3nt: TGCGCCAGCAGCGAACTTTCCGGGACAACGAACACCGGGGAGCTGTTTTTT; CDR3aa: CASSELSGTTNTGELFF
d_gene: TRBD1; v_gene: TRBV4-1; abundance: -; j_gene: TRBJ1-6; CDR3nt: TGCGCCAGCAGCCAAGAGACAGGGATCGATTCACCCCTCCACTTT; CDR3aa: CASSQETGIDSPLHF
d_gene: TRBD1; v_gene: TRBV6-5; abundance: many; j_gene: TRBJ2-7; CDR3nt: TGTGCCAGCAGTTACAGCCCCCGACTGGCAGGGGGCAACGAGCAGTACTTC; CDR3aa: CASSYSPRLAGGNEQYF
d_gene: -; v_gene: TRBV5-2; abundance: once; j_gene: TRBJ2-4; CDR3nt: TGTGCCAGCTACAAGGGGGCGAGGGGGAACATTCAGTGCTTC; CDR3aa: CASYKGARGNIQCF
d_gene: -; v_gene: TRBV12-3/TRBV12-4; abundance: -; j_gene: TRBJ2-1; CDR3nt: TGTGCCAGCAGCCCAGGCTACAATGAGAAGTTCTTC; CDR3aa: CASSPGYNEKFF
d_gene: TRBD1; v_gene: TRBV29-1; abundance: many; j_gene: TRBJ1-2; CDR3nt: TGCAGCGTTGATACGGACAGGGGACACTATGGCTACACCTTC; CDR3aa: CSVDTDRGHYGYTF
d_gene: -; v_gene: TRBV7-9; abundance: many; j_gene: TRBJ2-5; CDR3nt: TGTGCCAGCAGCTCCGAGGGATGGAAGACCCAGTACTTC; CDR3aa: CASSSEGWKTQYF
d_gene: TRBD1; v_gene: TRBV6-1; abundance: many; j_gene: TRBJ2-2; CDR3nt: TGTGCCAGCAGTCGTCGGGCAGGGGGCTCAGGAGGGGAGCTGTTTTTT; CDR3aa: CASSRRAGGSGGELFF
d_gene: -; v_gene: TRBV12-3/TRBV12-4; abundance: many; j_gene: TRBJ2-5; CDR3nt: TGTGCCAGCAGTTTAGGGCCAGAGACCCAGTACTTC; CDR3aa: CASSLGPETQYF
d_gene: -; v_gene: TRBV29-1; abundance: many; j_gene: TRBJ2-7; CDR3nt: TGCAGCGTTGGGGACGGGACCTACGAGCAGTACTTC; CDR3aa: CSVGDGTYEQYF
d_gene: -; v_gene: TRBV6-2/TRBV6-3; abundance: many; j_gene: TRBJ1-1; CDR3nt: TGTGCCAGCAGTTGGGCCATCGAAGCTTTCTTT; CDR3aa: CASSWAIEAFF
d_gene: -; v_gene: TRBV5-1; abundance: many; j_gene: TRBJ1-2; CDR3nt: TGCGCCAGCAGCTTAGGCGGACCTCTCTATGGCTACACCTTC; CDR3aa: CASSLGGPLYGYTF
d_gene: TRBD1; v_gene: TRBV24-1; abundance: -; j_gene: TRBJ1-1; CDR3nt: TGTGCCACTCCAGACAGGGCAGGCACTGAAGCTTTCTTT; CDR3aa: CATPDRAGTEAFF
d_gene: TRBD2; v_gene: TRBV19; abundance: many; j_gene: TRBJ2-3; CDR3nt: TGTGCCAGTACTGCGACTAGCAGGCCAGATACGCAGTATTTT; CDR3aa: CASTATSRPDTQYF
d_gene: TRBD1; v_gene: TRBV13; abundance: -; j_gene: TRBJ1-2; CDR3nt: TGTGCCAGCACCTCCTATATTCCACGGGACAGGGTTTTCCCAAACTATGGCTACACCTTC; CDR3aa: CASTSYIPRDRVFPNYGYTF
d_gene: -; v_gene: TRBV20-1; abundance: -; j_gene: TRBJ2-7; CDR3nt: TGCAGTGCTAGAGACGCGACCGCGAAGTACGAGCAGTACTTC; CDR3aa: CSARDATAKYEQYF
d_gene: -; v_gene: TRBV5-1; abundance: few; j_gene: TRBJ2-3; CDR3nt: TGCGCCAGCAGCGTGGATCCGGGACAACCCACAGATACGCAGTATTTT; CDR3aa: CASSVDPGQPTDTQYF
d_gene: TRBD2; v_gene: TRBV20-1; abundance: many; j_gene: TRBJ2-5; CDR3nt: TGCAGTGCTAGAGTGGGGGGGGGAAGGGGAGAGACCCAGTACTTC; CDR3aa: CSARVGGGRGETQYF
d_gene: -; v_gene: TRBV5-1; abundance: many; j_gene: TRBJ2-4; CDR3nt: TGCGCCAGCAGCCCCATGGGGACCCTCATAGCCAAAAACATTCAGTACTTC; CDR3aa: CASSPMGTLIAKNIQYF